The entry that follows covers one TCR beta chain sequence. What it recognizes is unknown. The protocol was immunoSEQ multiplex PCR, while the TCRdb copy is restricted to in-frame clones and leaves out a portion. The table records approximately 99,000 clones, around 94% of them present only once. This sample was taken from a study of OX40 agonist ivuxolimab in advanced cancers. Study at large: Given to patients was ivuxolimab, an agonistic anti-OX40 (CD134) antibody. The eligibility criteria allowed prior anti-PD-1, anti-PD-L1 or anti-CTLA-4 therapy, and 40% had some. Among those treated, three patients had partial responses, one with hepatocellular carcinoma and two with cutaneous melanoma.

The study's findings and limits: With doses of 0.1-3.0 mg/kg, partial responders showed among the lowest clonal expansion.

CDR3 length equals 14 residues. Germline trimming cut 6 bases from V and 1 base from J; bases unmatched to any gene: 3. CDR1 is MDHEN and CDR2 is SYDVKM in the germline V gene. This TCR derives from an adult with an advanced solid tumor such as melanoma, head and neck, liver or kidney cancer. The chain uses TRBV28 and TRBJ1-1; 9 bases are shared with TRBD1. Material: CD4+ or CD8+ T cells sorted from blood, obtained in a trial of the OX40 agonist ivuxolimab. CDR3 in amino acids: CASRGQGKNTEAFF. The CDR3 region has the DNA TGTGCCAGCAGGGGACAGGGAAAGAACACTGAAGCTTTCTTT. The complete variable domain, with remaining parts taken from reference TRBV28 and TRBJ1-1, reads DVKVTQSSRYLVKRTGEKVFLECVQDMDHENMFWYRQDPGLGLRLIYFSYDVKMKEKGDIPEGYSVSREKKERFSLILESASTNQTSMYLCASRGQGKNTEAFFGQGTRLTVV.